The 16 T cell receptor beta chains listed next were all sequenced from one sample in a study of CD8 T cells in ankylosing spondylitis. From the 5' RACE reads, TCRdb called clonotypes with MiXCR, one entry per CDR3 protein. Of 230,000 or so distinct CDR3 sequences in the sample, under 30% were seen once. Sequenced sample: blood, either unsorted or a sorted T cell fraction (not recorded which). These receptors all come from a male donor with ankylosing spondylitis or in good health (not recorded which).

The rearrangement joins TRBV28 to TRBJ1-1, with unresolved D. The CDR3 totals 14 residues. The V gene's germline CDR1 is MDHEN and CDR2 SYDVKM. The ends were cut back, 4 bases at V and 6 bases at J, with 15 bases in the middle. The CDR3 DNA follows: TGTGCCAGCAGTTCCCGCCTCGGACCTGCTGAAGCTTTCTTT. Protein product: CASSSRLGPAEAFF.

This clonotype was counted many times. J is TRBJ2-7 and V is TRBV7-2, with no clear D. The V gene's germline CDR1 is SGHTA and CDR2 FQGNSA. V was clipped by 4 bases and J by 1 base, with 5 bases between them. The CDR3 loop spans 12 amino acids. CDR3: CASSSLSYEQYF. The CDR3 region has the DNA TGTGCCAGCAGCTCTTTGTCCTACGAGCAGTACTTC.

This clonotype showed up just a few times. The chain has TRBV29-1 and TRBJ2-2; D is possibly TRBD2 (5 bases). This CDR3 spans 17 amino acids. The germline gives CDR1 SQVTM, CDR2 ANQGSEA. Trimming took 2 bases from V and 4 from J, leaving 20 bases between them. In nucleotides, the CDR3 is TGCAGCGTTGAATGGTTCGGGGAGACCACGGGCACCGGGGAGCTGTTTTTT. Translation: CSVEWFGETTGTGELFF.

There are many counts of this clonotype. The chain is built from TRBV29-1 and TRBJ2-7, with 7 bases identical to TRBD1. The CDR3 length is 11 residues. V gave up 3 bases and J gave up 6 bases; unmatched junction bases: 2. Germline V gene lookup returns CDR1 SQVTM and CDR2 ANQGSEA. CDR3 region: CSVDRGFEQYF. The CDR3 nucleotides are TGCAGCGTTGACAGGGGGTTCGAGCAGTACTTC.

V and J are TRBV12-2 and TRBJ2-6; no check of the table's D call, TRBD1, against the DNA was made. TRBV12-2 is designated a pseudogene. CDR3 size: 20 residues. The CDR3 region has the DNA TGTGCAAGTCGCGCATGTTGCCGGGACAGGGAGTACTCTGGGGCCAACGTCCTGACTTTC. It yields the protein CASRACCRDREYSGANVLTF.

In this sample, this clonotype turned up many times. This chain connects TRBV12-3 or TRBV12-4 to TRBJ1-2; 7 bases are a match to TRBD1. The CDR3 extends over 17 amino acids. With V trimmed by 2 bases and J by 2 bases, 11 bases remained unmatched. CDR3 sequence: CASSLWGGTAGNYGYTF. CDR3 nucleotide sequence: TGTGCCAGCAGTTTATGGGGCGGGACAGCCGGAAACTATGGCTACACCTTC.

The rearrangement links TRBV29-1 to TRBJ2-7, with TRBD1 matching 8 bases. CDR1 is SQVTM, CDR2 ANQGSEA, per germline. V shed 6 bases and J 7 bases; nucleotides not matched to a gene: 5. The CDR3 contains 11 residues. The CDR3 DNA sequence: TGCAGCGTCGACAGGGGAGAGGAGCAGTACTTC. It translates to CSVDRGEEQYF.

Many counts were recorded for this clonotype. This chain joins TRBV20-1 and TRBJ2-3, with 8 bases matching TRBD1. The CDR3 is made up of 17 amino acids. Germline-derived CDR1 and CDR2 are DFQATT and SNEGSKA (reference sequence). Unmatched junction bases numbered 13, after V lost 5 bases and J lost 0 bases. CDR3 loop: CSASKNTGGTSTDTQYF. CDR3 DNA: TGCAGTGCTTCCAAAAACACAGGGGGAACTAGCACAGATACGCAGTATTTT.

This clonotype has just a few counts. CDR3 protein: CASSQGSGTSGEETQYF. The CDR3 region has the DNA TGTGCCAGCAGCCAGGGGAGCGGGACTAGCGGGGAAGAGACCCAGTACTTC. The chain employs TRBV4-2 and TRBJ2-5, with 13 nucleotides matching TRBD2. Germline V lookup: CDR1 LGHNA, CDR2 YNFKEQ. The CDR3 is made up of 17 amino acids. Trimming at V came to 3 bases and at J to 3 bases, leaving 7 bases not matched to a gene.

This clonotype appeared a few times. This chain uses TRBV5-6 with TRBJ2-1; 9 bases line up with TRBD1. The CDR3 is 12 amino acids. Trimming cost V 0 bases and J 14 bases; bases outside gene matches: 3. CDR1 and CDR2 (germline): SGHDT, YYEEEE. The CDR3 loop reads CASSLDRDREFF. CDR3 nucleotides: TGTGCCAGCAGCTTGGACCGGGACAGGGAGTTCTTC.

This clonotype has just a few counts. V usage is TRBV14 and J usage is TRBJ2-7; D unclear. The V gene's germline CDR1 is SGHDN and CDR2 FVKESK. This CDR3 has 15 amino acids. Trimming took 0 bases from V and 0 from J, leaving 9 bases between them. CDR3 nucleotide sequence: TGTGCCAGCAGCCAAGACTTTCCCCACTCCTACGAGCAGTACTTC. It encodes CASSQDFPHSYEQYF.

The V gene is TRBV20-1, the J gene TRBJ1-6; 7 nucleotides match TRBD1. V lost 5 bases, J lost 8 bases, and 9 bases stayed unmatched. From germline, CDR1 is DFQATT and CDR2 SNEGSKA (reference sequence). CDR3 length equals 14 residues. The CDR3 here is CSAPQGGADSPLHF. CDR3 bases: TGCAGTGCTCCCCAGGGGGGGGCGGATTCACCCCTCCACTTT.

The chain carries TRBV25-1 and TRBJ2-5; TRBD2 agrees at 8 bases. J was trimmed by 1 base and V by 3 bases; bases with no gene match: 7. Germline-derived CDR1 and CDR2 are MGHDK and SYGVNS. CDR3 length equals 16 residues. CDR3 residues: CASSDPGGDTQETQYF. The DNA for the CDR3 is TGTGCCAGCAGTGATCCCGGGGGGGACACCCAAGAGACCCAGTACTTC.

This clonotype was counted many times. The chain combines TRBV20-1 with TRBJ2-7, with D perhaps matching TRBD1 (6 bases). This CDR3 contains 15 residues. In germline, CDR1 is DFQATT, CDR2 SNEGSKA (reference sequence). V dropped 3 bases and J dropped 2 bases, with 17 bases sitting between them. The CDR3 sequence: CSASNPTTGTYEQYF. The DNA of the CDR3 is TGCAGTGCTAGTAATCCCACGACAGGAACCTACGAGCAGTACTTC.

This clonotype was seen ten or more times. The V and J genes are TRBV6-1 and TRBJ2-7; 10 bases are a match to TRBD1. The CDR3 has 14 residues. Trimming removed 7 bases from V and 2 bases from J; junction bases left unmatched: 5. Germline assignment: CDR1 MNHNS and CDR2 SASEGT. The CDR3 coding sequence is TGTGCCAGCACTAGGACAGGGGGGGCCTACGAGCAGTACTTC. It is translated as CASTRTGGAYEQYF.

This clonotype has a count of ten or more. The chain recombines TRBV12-3 or TRBV12-4 with TRBJ1-2; 9 nucleotides align to TRBD1. This CDR3 has 13 residues. V was pared by 6 bases and J by 7 bases, with 6 bases of the junction left unmatched. The CDR3 DNA is TGTGCCAGCAGCTGGACAGGGGACGGTGGCTACACCTTC. Translation gives CASSWTGDGGYTF.